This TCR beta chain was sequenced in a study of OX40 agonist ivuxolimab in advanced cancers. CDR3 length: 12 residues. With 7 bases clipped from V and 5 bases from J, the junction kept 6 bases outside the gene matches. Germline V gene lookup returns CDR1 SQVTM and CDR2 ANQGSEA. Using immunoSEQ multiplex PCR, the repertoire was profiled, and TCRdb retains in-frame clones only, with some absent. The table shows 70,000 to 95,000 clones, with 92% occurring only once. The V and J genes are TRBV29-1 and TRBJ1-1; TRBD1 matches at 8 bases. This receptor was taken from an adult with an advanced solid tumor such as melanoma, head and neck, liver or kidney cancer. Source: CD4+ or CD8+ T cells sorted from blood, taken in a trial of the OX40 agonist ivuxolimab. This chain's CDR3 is CSAETGGTEAFF. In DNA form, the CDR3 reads TGCAGCGCAGAAACAGGGGGGACTGAAGCTTTCTTT.